This T cell receptor beta chain was retrieved from a study of beta chain features in type 1 diabetes. Study-wide background: The examined sorted cells totaled some 99 million across samples. Study-wide points: PCR might favor shorter templates, equally in patients and controls. Moderately but significantly shorter TCRB CDR3s were found in Type 1 diabetes patients in all four CD4+ subsets.

Germline assignment: CDR1 KGHSH and CDR2 LQKENI. The CDR3 runs to 17 residues. V lost 3 bases and J 6 bases, leaving 21 bases between the germline ends. Every bit of the isolated RNA underwent reverse transcription, so sequencing read expressed TCRB transcripts. It was found that naive, central memory and regulatory T cell samples averaged about 4 million reads. Some clones are missing from TCRdb's copy, which holds only in-frame ones; the method was immunoSEQ multiplex PCR. The data show around 170,000 clones, with about 9% seen just once and about 0.7% held by the top ten. This clone was detected only a few times. Antigen: not known.

Sequencing was done on a sample of central memory CD4+ T cells from blood. The origin of this receptor is a woman in her 30s with type 1 diabetes. This chain uses TRBV18 with TRBJ1-5; no definite D call. The CDR3 is CASSPFAEGYSSQPQHF. CDR3 nucleotides: TGTGCCAGCTCACCCTTCGCGGAGGGCTATTCTAGTCAGCCCCAGCATTTT.